These 5 T cell receptor beta chains share one sample of origin, sequenced in a study of T cells after yellow fever vaccination. MiXCR, applied by TCRdb to the 5' RACE reads, yields one record per CDR3 protein. The data contain hundreds of thousands of distinct CDR3 sequences, 18% of them singletons. Here the sequenced sample was PBMCs, taken before the yellow fever booster vaccination. The receptors were gathered from a man between 18 and 29 years old who received the YFV17D yellow fever vaccine.

This clonotype was recorded a few times. This chain joins TRBV7-2 and TRBJ1-2; D not certain. CDR1 and CDR2 (germline): SGHTA, FQGNSA. The V end was cut by 5 bases, the J end by 2 bases, with 12 bases between. CDR3 length: 14 residues. CDR3 coding DNA: TGTGCCAGCAGCCCCCCCGGCCAGAACTATGGCTACACCTTC. It codes for CASSPPGQNYGYTF.

The sample holds a few counts of this clonotype. J is TRBJ1-6 and V is TRBV4-3; no clear D gene. Germline-derived CDR1 and CDR2 are LGHNA and YSLEER. The V end lost 1 base, the J end lost 9 bases, and 4 bases lay between the germline ends. CDR3 length equals 12 residues. The CDR3 loop reads CASSQVGSPLHF. The CDR3 nucleotides read TGCGCCAGCAGCCAAGTGGGTTCACCCCTCCACTTT.

The table lists this clonotype with a few counts. V usage is TRBV12-3 or TRBV12-4 and J usage is TRBJ2-2; TRBD2 matches at 7 bases. With V trimmed by 5 bases and J by 6 bases, 6 bases remained unmatched. This CDR3 is built from 14 residues. The CDR3 reads CASSPSGGAGELFF. In DNA, the CDR3 is TGTGCCAGCAGTCCTAGTGGGGGGGCCGGGGAGCTGTTTTTT.

The chain joins TRBV7-3 to TRBJ2-3; tentative D call: TRBD1 (6 bases). The V gene lost 6 bases and the J gene lost 2 bases, with 12 bases spanning the gap. The CDR3 has 14 residues. Looked up from germline, CDR1 is SGHTA and CDR2 is FQGTGA. The CDR3 loop reads CASSPRQDTDTQYF. CDR3 bases: TGTGCCAGCAGTCCCCGACAGGACACAGATACGCAGTATTTT.

V gene TRBV20-1 combines with J gene TRBJ2-7, with 8 bases that match TRBD2. Germline lookup yields CDR1 DFQATT and CDR2 SNEGSKA (reference sequence). The CDR3 spans 14 residues. The V segment lost 1 base and the J segment 1 base; nucleotides outside the gene matches: 3. Here the CDR3 DNA reads TGCAGTGCTAGAGTGAGCGGGGGATCCTACGAGCAGTACTTC. Residues: CSARVSGGSYEQYF.